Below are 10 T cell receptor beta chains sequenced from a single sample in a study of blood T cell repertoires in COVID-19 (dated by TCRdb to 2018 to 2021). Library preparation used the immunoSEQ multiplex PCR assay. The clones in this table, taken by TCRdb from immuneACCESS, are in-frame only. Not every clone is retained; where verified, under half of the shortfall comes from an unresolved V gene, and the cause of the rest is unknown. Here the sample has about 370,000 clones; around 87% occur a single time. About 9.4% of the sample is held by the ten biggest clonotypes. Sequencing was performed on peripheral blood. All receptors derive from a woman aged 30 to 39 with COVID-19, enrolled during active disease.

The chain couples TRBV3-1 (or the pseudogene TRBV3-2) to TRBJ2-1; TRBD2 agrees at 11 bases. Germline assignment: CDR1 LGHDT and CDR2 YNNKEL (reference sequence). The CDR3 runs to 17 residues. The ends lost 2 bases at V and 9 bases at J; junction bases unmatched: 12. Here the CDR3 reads CASSQPGLADDWREQFF. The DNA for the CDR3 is TGTGCCAGCAGCCAACCGGGACTAGCGGACGACTGGCGTGAGCAGTTCTTC.

The CDR3 spells CATQTSGRRETQYF. The CDR3 nucleotides read TGCGCCACCCAGACTAGCGGGAGGAGAGAGACCCAGTACTTC. The genes are TRBV10-2 and TRBJ2-5; 13 bases map to TRBD2. Looked up from germline, CDR1 is WSHSY and CDR2 is SAAADI. V lost 10 bases to trimming and J lost 4 bases; unmatched junction nucleotides: 6. CDR3 length: 14 amino acids.

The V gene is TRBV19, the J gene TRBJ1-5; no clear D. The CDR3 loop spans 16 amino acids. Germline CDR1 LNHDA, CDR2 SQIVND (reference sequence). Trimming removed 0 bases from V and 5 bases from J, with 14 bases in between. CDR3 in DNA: TGTGCCAGTAGTATAGATCTATCCCGGAGGGATCAGCCCCAGCATTTT. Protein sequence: CASSIDLSRRDQPQHF.

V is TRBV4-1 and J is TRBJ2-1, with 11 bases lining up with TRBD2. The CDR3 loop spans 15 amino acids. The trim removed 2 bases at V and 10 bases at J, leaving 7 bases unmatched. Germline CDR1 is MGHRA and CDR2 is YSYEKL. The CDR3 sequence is CASSQLLAGVREQFF. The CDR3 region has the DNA TGCGCCAGCAGCCAATTACTAGCGGGAGTCCGGGAGCAGTTCTTC.

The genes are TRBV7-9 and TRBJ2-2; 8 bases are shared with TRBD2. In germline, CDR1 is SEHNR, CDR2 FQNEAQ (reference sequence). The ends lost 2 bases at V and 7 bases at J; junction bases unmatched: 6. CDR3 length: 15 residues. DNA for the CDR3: TGTGCCAGCAGCTTAACGGGAGGGCCCGGCGGGGAGCTGTTTTTT. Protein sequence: CASSLTGGPGGELFF.

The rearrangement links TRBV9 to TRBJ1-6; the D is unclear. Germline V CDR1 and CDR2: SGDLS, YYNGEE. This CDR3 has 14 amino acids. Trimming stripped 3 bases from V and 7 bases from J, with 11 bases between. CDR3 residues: CASSEILGNSPLHF. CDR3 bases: TGTGCCAGCAGCGAGATACTAGGGAATTCACCCCTCCACTTT.

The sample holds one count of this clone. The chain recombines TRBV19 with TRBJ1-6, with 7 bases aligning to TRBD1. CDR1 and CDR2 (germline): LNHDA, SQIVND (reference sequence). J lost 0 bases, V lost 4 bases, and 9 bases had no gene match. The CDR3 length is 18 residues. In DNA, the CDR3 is TGTGCCAGTAGTAGAGCGACAGGGCCGAGCTCCTATAATTCACCCCTCCACTTT. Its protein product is CASSRATGPSSYNSPLHF.

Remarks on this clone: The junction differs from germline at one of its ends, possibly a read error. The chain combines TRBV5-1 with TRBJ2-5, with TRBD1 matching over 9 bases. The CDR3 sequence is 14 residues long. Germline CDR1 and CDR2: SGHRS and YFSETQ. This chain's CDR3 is CASSLGQGIETQYF. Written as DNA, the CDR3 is TGCGCCAGCAGTTTGGGACAGGGAATAGAGACCCAGTACTTC.

The CDR3 coding sequence is TGTGCCAGCAGTCAAAACGACAGGAAAGAGACCCAGTACTTC. It translates to CASSQNDRKETQYF. The chain recombines TRBV28 with TRBJ2-5; the D gene is possibly TRBD1 (6 bases). Trimming left V 5 bases short and J 3 bases short, with 13 bases between. Germline V lookup: CDR1 MDHEN, CDR2 SYDVKM. There are 14 residues in the CDR3. Variable domain in full (rest from reference TRBV28 and TRBJ2-5): DVKVTQSSRYLVKRTGEKVFLECVQDMDHENMFWYRQDPGLGLRLIYFSYDVKMKEKGDIPEGYSVSREKKERFSLILESASTNQTSMYLCASSQNDRKETQYFGPGTRLLVL.

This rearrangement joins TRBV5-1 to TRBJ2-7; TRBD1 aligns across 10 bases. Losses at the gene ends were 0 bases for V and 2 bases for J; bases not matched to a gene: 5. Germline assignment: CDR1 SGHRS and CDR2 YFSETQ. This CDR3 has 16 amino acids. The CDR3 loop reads CASSLDPGQGPYEQYF. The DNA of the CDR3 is TGCGCCAGCAGCTTGGATCCGGGACAGGGGCCCTACGAGCAGTACTTC.